The clone carrying this T cell receptor beta chain showed up just a few times. This sample was included in a study of cytotoxic CD8 clonotypes in ibrutinib-treated CLL. Sequencing was designed to attain a depth spanning 1 in 200,000 to 1 in 1 million T cells. Clones were read by immunoSEQ multiplex PCR, and TCRdb kept only the in-frame ones, dropping some. Of tens of thousands of clones listed, roughly 59% are singletons. CDR3 size: 12 residues. With 2 bases removed from V and 5 bases from J, the gap between germline ends came to 5 bases. CDR1 and CDR2 from the germline V gene are SGHNT and YYREEE (reference sequence).

The clonotype originates from a human donor with chronic lymphocytic leukemia. The sequencing here drew on PBMCs, taken after 12 months of ibrutinib treatment. The V call is TRBV5-4, the J call TRBJ2-4, with D unresolved. The CDR3 loop reads CASSFEENIQYF. The CDR3 coding sequence is TGTGCCAGCAGCTTTGAGGAAAACATTCAGTACTTC.